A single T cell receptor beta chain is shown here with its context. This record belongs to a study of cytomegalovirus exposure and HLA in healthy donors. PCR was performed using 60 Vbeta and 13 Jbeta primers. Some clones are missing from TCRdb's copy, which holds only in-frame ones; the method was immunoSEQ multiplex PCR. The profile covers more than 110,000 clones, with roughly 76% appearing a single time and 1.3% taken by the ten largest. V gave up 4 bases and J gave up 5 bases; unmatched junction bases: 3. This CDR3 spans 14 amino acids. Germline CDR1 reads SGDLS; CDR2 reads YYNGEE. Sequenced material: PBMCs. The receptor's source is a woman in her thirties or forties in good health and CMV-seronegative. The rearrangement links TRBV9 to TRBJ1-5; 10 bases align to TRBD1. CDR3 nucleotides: TGTGCCAGCAGCTTCGGACAGGGGGATCAGCCCCAGCATTTT. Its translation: CASSFGQGDQPQHF. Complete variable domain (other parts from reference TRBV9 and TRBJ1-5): DSGVTQTPKHLITATGQRVTLRCSPRSGDLSVYWYQQSLDQGLQFLIQYYNGEERAKGNILERFSAQQFPDLHSELNLSSLELGDSALYFCASSFGQGDQPQHFGDGTRLSIL.